This T cell receptor beta chain was identified in a study of T cells after yellow fever vaccination. The study's findings and limits: Of the clonotypes, a small share occurred in both CD4 and CD8 compartments.

Using its own MiXCR run on the 5' RACE reads, TCRdb lists one record per CDR3 protein. The sample has 250,000 to 400,000 distinct CDR3 sequences, approximately 4% seen once; the top ten hold approximately 19%. As to this clonotype: Its antigen is unidentified.

V lost 3 bases, J lost 7 bases, and 16 bases lay in between. The V gene's germline CDR1 is ENHRY and CDR2 SYGVKD. CDR3 size: 14 residues. The sequence was obtained from a man in his late teens or twenties who received the YFV17D yellow fever vaccine. The material sequenced was PBMCs, taken 15 days after the yellow fever booster vaccination. This chain uses TRBV10-3 with TRBJ2-7; tentatively, D is TRBD1 or TRBD2 (5 bases each). The CDR3 bases are TGTGCCATCAGTGACAGGGAGCCTCCAGGGGAGCAGTACTTC. This gives the protein CAISDREPPGEQYF.